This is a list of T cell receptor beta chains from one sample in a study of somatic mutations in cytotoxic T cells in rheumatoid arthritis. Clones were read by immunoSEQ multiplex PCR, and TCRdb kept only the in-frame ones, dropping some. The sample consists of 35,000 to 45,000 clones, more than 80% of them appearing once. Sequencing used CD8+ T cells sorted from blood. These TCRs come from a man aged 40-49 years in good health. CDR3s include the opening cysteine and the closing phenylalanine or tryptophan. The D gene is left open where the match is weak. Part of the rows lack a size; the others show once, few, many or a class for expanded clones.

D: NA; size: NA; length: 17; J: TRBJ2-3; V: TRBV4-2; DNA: TGTGCCAGCAGCCCCTTTTTCTTAACAGGATTCACAGATACGCAGTATTTT; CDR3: CASSPFFLTGFTDTQYF
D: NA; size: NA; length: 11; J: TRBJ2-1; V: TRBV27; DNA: TGTGCCAGCAGTTGGCGCCATGAGCAGTTCTTC; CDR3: CASSWRHEQFF
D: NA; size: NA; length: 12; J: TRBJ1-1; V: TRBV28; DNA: TGTGCCAGCAGCCCTGGGGGGGATGAAGCTTTCTTT; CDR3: CASSPGGDEAFF
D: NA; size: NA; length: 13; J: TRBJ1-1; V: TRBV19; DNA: TGTGCCAGTAGCTTTCGGCTGGCCACTGAAGCTTTCTTT; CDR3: CASSFRLATEAFF
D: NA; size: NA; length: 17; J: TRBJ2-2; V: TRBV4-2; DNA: TGTGCCAGCAGCCAAGATGGGGCGGGACTTGTGACCGGGGAGCTGTTTTTT; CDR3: CASSQDGAGLVTGELFF
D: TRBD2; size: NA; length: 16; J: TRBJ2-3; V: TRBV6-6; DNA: TGTGCCAGCAGTGCCTCCGGGACTAGCGGCACAGATACGCAGTATTTT; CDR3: CASSASGTSGTDTQYF
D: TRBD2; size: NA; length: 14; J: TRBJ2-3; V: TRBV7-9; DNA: TGTGCCAGCAGCTTTTCAGCGGGAGAAGATACGCAGTATTTT; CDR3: CASSFSAGEDTQYF
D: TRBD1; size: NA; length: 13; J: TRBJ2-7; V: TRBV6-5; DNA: TGTGCCAGCAGCCTTGACAGGGCCTACGAGCAGTACTTC; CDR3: CASSLDRAYEQYF
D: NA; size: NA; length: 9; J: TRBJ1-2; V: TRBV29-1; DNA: TGCAGCGACAACTATGGCTACACCTTC; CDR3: CSDNYGYTF
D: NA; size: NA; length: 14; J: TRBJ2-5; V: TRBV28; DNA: TGTGCCAGCAGTTTAAGCGGCTTACGGAAGACCCAGTACTTC; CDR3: CASSLSGLRKTQYF
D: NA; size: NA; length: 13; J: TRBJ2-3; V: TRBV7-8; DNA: TGTGCCAGCAGCTTAGGGCAGACAGATACGCAGTATTTT; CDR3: CASSLGQTDTQYF
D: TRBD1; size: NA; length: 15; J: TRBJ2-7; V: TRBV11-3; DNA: TGTGCCAGCAGCCCCGGGGACAGTTTCTCCTACGAGCAGTACTTC; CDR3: CASSPGDSFSYEQYF
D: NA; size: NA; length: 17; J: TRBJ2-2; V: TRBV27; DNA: TGTGCCAGCAGTTTCCAGGCCCAGGACGCCTCCACCGGGGAGCTGTTTTTT; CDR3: CASSFQAQDASTGELFF
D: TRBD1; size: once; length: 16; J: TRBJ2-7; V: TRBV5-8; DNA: TGTGCCAGCAGCTTGTTATCGGGACAGGGGTTGGGGGAGCAGTACTTC; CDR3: CASSLLSGQGLGEQYF
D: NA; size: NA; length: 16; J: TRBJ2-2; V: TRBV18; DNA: TGTGCCAGCTCACCTCGGGCACACACGAACACCGGGGAGCTGTTTTTT; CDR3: CASSPRAHTNTGELFF
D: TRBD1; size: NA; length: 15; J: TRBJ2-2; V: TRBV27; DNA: TGTGCCAGCAGTGGACAGGGGGCTTACACCGGGGAGCTGTTTTTT; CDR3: CASSGQGAYTGELFF
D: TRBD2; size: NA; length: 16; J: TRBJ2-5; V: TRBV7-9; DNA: TGTGCCAGCAGCTTGGCGGGACTAGCCTATTTTGAGACCCAGTACTTC; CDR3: CASSLAGLAYFETQYF
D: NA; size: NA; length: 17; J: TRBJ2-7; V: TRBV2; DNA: TGTGCCAGCTCTTCACTGCCGGGACAACGGATCAGTTACGAGCAGTACTTC; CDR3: CASSSLPGQRISYEQYF